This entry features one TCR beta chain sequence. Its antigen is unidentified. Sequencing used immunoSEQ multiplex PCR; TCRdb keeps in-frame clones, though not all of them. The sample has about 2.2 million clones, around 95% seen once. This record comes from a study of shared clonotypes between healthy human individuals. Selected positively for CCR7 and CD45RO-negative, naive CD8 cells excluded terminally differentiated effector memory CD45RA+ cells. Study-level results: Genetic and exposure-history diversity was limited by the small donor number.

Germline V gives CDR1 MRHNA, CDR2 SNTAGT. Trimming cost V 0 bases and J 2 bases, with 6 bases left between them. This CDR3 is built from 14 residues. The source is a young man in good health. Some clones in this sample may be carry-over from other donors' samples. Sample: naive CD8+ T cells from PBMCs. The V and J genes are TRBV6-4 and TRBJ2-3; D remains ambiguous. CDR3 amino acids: CASSDSGPTDTQYF. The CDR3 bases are TGTGCCAGCAGTGACTCAGGGCCCACAGATACGCAGTATTTT.